This TCR beta chain was identified in a study of blood T cell repertoires in COVID-19. Whole-study context: The origin of the acute and convalescent COVID-19 samples was the United States, Italy and Spain. The analysed material was cDNA or gDNA that came from T cells, B-cell-depleted T cells, or PBMCs.

The CDR3 has 14 amino acids. Germline loops: CDR1 SGHRS, CDR2 YFSETQ. Between the trimmed V and J ends, which lost 4 bases and 10 bases, there was a span of 18 bases. Method: immunoSEQ multiplex PCR; TCRdb's copy keeps in-frame clones and lacks some. The repertoire holds about 50,000 clones, with about nine tenths as singletons. This TCR was sampled from a man aged 50-59 years with active COVID-19. Sequenced sample: peripheral blood. V and J are TRBV5-1 and TRBJ2-1; possible D gene TRBD2, 5 bases. The CDR3 sequence: CASSPRDLREEQFF. In nucleotides, the CDR3 is TGCGCCAGCAGCCCCCGGGATTTGCGCGAGGAGCAGTTCTTC.